A selection of T cell receptor beta chains follows, all from one sample in a study of tumor-infiltrating lymphocytes in primary liver carcinoma. MiXCR was run by TCRdb on the multiplex PCR reads, yielding one entry per CDR3 protein. Among under 150,000 distinct CDR3 sequences listed, under 70% were seen once. The sample taken for sequencing was tumor-adjacent normal liver tissue. The receptor set was obtained from a woman in her fifties or sixties with primary liver carcinoma and hepatitis B virus infection. Both conserved end residues are part of each CDR3. D genes are given only for firm matches. Rows may omit the clone size; those that give it use once, few, many or a size class.

v_call	j_call	d_call	clone_size	cdr3_nt	cdr3_aa
TRBV29-1	TRBJ2-1	TRBD2	.	TGCAGCGTTATGGGCCTAGCGGGAGTCTCATACAATGAGCAGTTCTTC	CSVMGLAGVSYNEQFF
TRBV6-6	TRBJ1-6	.	.	TGTGCCAGCAAGACCGGACCGACACTTACAAGCTCCTATAATTCACCCCTCCACTTT	CASKTGPTLTSSYNSPLHF
TRBV10-3	TRBJ2-4	.	once	TGTGCCATCAGTGATACGACTAGTGAGGTGCGCAGCATTCAGTACTTC	CAISDTTSEVRSIQYF
TRBV11-3	TRBJ1-4	.	.	TGTGTCACCTCGAGGGGGGCATGGCCCCCCACAACAAAGACAATAACCGAAAAACTGATTTTT	CVTSRGAWPPTTKTITEKLIF
TRBV11-1	TRBJ2-6	.	.	TGTGTCAGCAGCCCCTCGGGGACTGGGGCCAACGTCCTGACTTTC	CVSSPSGTGANVLTF
TRBV5-1	TRBJ2-2	.	.	TGCGCCAGCAGGCCCGGGAGTCAAGCCGGGGAGCTCTTATTT	CASRPGSQAGELLF
TRBV6-5	TRBJ2-3	.	once	TGTGTCAGCAGCCTCGACAGATGCACAGATACGCAGTATTTT	CVSSLDRCTDTQYF
TRBV11-2	TRBJ2-4	TRBD1	.	TGCGCCAGAAGCTCCGGGACAGGGTTAAACATTCAGTACTTC	CARSSGTGLNIQYF
TRBV4-1	TRBJ2-7	.	many	TGCGCCAGCAGCCAGATTTTTCGACAGACCTACGAGCAGTACTTC	CASSQIFRQTYEQYF
TRBV5-1	TRBJ2-1	TRBD1	many	TGCGCCAGCCAGGGGACAGGGTTGCGAGGTGAGCAGTTCTTC	CASQGTGLRGEQFF
TRBV28	TRBJ1-4	.	.	TGTGCCGGCAGTTCACGGGGTCTTGGGGTCAAACTGTTTTTT	CAGSSRGLGVKLFF